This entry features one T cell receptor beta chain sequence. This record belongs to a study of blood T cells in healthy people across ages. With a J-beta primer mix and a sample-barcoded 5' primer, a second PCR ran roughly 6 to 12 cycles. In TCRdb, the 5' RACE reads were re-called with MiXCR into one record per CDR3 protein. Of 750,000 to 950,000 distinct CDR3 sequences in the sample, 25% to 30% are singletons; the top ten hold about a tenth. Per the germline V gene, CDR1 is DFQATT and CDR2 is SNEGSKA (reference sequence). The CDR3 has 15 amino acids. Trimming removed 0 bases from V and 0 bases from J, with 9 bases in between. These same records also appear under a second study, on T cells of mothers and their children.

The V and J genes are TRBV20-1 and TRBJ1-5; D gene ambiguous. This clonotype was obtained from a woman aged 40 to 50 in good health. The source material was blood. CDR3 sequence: CSAREEGYSNQPQHF. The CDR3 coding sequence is TGCAGTGCTAGAGAGGAGGGTTATAGCAATCAGCCCCAGCATTTT.